This T cell receptor (beta chain) was retrieved from a study of cytomegalovirus exposure and HLA in healthy donors. For the study at large: Some 180 million T cells yielded around 120 million unique TCR beta sequences in earlier analysis. Study-level results: Previously analyzed data showed that most TCR beta V segments were productive at a frequency of about 87% or about 30%. There were approximately 150 TCR beta chains listed as cytomegalovirus-associated.

A word on this clone: Its antigen is unknown.

The PCR employed 60 Vbeta primers together with 13 Jbeta primers. Sequenced by immunoSEQ multiplex PCR; TCRdb stores in-frame clones only, minus some. The table shows under 200,000 clones, with 84% occurring only once. This CDR3 is 14 amino acids long. Germline V gene lookup returns CDR1 SGDLS and CDR2 YYNGEE. The ends were cut back, 0 bases at V and 6 bases at J, with 12 bases in the middle. The gene calls are TRBV9 and TRBJ1-2; tentative D call: TRBD1 (6 bases). Specimen: PBMCs. This TCR came from a man aged 50-59 years in good health and CMV-seropositive. CDR3 sequence reads: CASSVATGTDGYTF. CDR3 DNA sequence: TGTGCCAGCAGCGTAGCTACAGGGACCGATGGCTACACCTTC.